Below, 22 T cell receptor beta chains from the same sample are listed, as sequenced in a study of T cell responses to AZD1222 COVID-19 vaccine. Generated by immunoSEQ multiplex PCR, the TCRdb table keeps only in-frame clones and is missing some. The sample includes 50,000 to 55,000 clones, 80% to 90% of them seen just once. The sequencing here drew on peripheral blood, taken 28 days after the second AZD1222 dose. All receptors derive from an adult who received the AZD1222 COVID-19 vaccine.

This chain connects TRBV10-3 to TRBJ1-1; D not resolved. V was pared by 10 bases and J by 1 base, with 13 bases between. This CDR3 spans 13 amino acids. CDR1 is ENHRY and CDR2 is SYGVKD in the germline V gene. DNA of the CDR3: TGTGCCACCGGTCGCGAGGAGAACACTGAAGCTTTCTTT. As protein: CATGREENTEAFF.

CDR3 sequence: CASSLVGTSGNNEQFF. CDR3 in DNA: TGTGCCAGCAGCTTAGTTGGGACTAGCGGGAACAATGAGCAGTTCTTC. This sequence joins TRBV7-9 and TRBJ2-1; TRBD2 agrees at 13 bases. This CDR3 spans 16 amino acids. The trim removed 1 base at V and 5 bases at J, leaving 2 bases unmatched. Germline values: CDR1 SEHNR, CDR2 FQNEAQ (reference sequence).

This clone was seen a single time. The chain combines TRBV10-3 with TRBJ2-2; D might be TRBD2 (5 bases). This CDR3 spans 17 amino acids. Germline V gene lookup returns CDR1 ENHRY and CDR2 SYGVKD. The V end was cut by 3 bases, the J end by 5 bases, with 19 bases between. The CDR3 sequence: CAISDPRAARLTGELFF. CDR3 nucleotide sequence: TGTGCCATCAGTGACCCGAGGGCGGCCCGCTTGACCGGGGAGCTGTTTTTT.

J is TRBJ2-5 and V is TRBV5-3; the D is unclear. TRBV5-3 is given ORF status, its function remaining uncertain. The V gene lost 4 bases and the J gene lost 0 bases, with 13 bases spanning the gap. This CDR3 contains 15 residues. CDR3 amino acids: CARSRPPTYQETQYF. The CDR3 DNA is TGTGCCAGAAGCCGCCCCCCTACGTACCAAGAGACCCAGTACTTC.

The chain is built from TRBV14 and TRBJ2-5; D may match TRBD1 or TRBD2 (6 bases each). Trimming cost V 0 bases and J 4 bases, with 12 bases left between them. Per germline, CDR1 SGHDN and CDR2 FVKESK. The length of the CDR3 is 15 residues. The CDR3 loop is CASSQDEGGRETQYF. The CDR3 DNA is TGTGCCAGCAGCCAAGACGAGGGGGGCCGAGAGACCCAGTACTTC. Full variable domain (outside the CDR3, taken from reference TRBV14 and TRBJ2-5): EAGVTQFPSHSVIEKGQTVTLRCDPISGHDNLYWYRRVMGKEIKFLLHFVKESKQDESGMPNNRFLAERTGGTYSTLKVQPAELEDSGVYFCASSQDEGGRETQYFGPGTRLLVL.

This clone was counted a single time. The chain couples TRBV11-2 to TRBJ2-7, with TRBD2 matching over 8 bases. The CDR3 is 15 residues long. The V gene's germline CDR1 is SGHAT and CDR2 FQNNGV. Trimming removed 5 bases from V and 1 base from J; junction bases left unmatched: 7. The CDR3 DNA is TGTGCCAGCAGCCCCGCGGGGGGAGGGTCCTACGAGCAGTACTTC. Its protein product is CASSPAGGGSYEQYF.

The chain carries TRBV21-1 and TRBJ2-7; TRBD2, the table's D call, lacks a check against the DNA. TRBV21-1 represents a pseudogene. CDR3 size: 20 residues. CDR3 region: CASSTQDRGRTSGKSYEQYF. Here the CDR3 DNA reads TGTGCCAGCAGCACACAGGACAGGGGACGGACTAGCGGTAAGTCCTACGAGCAGTACTTC.

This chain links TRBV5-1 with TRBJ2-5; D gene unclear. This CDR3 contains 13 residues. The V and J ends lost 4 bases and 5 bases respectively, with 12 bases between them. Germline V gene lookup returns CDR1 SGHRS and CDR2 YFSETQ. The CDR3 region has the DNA TGCGCCAGCAGCCCGAACGTGGCGGAGACCCAGTACTTC. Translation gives CASSPNVAETQYF.

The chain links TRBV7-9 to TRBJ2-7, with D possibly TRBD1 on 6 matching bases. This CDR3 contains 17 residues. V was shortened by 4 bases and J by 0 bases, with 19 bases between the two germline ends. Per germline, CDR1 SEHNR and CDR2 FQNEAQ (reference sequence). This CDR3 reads CASSSSFGGPSSYEQYF. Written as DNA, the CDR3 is TGTGCCAGCAGCTCCTCCTTTGGGGGCCCCAGCTCCTACGAGCAGTACTTC.

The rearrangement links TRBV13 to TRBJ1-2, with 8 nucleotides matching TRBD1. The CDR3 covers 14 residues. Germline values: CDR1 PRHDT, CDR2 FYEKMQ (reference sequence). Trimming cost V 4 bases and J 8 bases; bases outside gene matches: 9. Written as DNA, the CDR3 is TGTGCCAGCAGCTCATATCAGGGGGCTAGGGGCTACACCTTC. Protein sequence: CASSSYQGARGYTF.

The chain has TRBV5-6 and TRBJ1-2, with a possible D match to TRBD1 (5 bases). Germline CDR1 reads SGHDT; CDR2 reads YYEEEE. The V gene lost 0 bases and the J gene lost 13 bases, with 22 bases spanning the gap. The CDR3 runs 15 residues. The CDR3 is CASSLVAGTFSDCTF. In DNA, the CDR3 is TGTGCCAGCAGCTTGGTGGCAGGGACCTTTTCTGACTGCACCTTC.

The CDR3 nucleotides read TGTGCCAGCAGCCACTGGGACAGAAGAGATCAGCCCCAGCATTTT. It specifies CASSHWDRRDQPQHF. This sequence joins TRBV5-4 and TRBJ1-5; 7 bases map to TRBD1. The CDR3 has 15 residues. The V segment lost 4 bases and the J segment 5 bases; nucleotides outside the gene matches: 9. CDR1 is SGHNT, CDR2 YYREEE, per germline (reference sequence).

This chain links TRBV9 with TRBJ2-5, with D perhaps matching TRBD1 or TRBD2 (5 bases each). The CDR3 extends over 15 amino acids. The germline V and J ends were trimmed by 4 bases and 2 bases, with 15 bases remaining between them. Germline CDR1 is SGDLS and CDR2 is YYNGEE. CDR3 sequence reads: CASSPSGRPQETQYF. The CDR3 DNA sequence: TGTGCCAGCAGCCCCTCGGGGCGACCGCAAGAGACCCAGTACTTC.

The CDR3 coding sequence is TGTGCCAGCAGCTTAGCCCCCGACAGGGGGCGCGGGAGGAACACTGAAGCTTTCTTT. Protein sequence: CASSLAPDRGRGRNTEAFF. The chain couples TRBV7-8 to TRBJ1-1, with TRBD1 identical over 10 bases. CDR3 size: 19 residues. Germline loops: CDR1 SGHVS, CDR2 FQNEAQ. Unmatched junction bases numbered 11, after V lost 0 bases and J lost 1 base.

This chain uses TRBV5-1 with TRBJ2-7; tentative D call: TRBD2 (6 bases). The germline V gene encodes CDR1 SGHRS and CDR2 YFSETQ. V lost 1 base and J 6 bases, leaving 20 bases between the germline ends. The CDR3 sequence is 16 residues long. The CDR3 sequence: CASSLIKRAEFGEQYF. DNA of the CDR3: TGCGCCAGCAGCTTGATCAAGCGGGCGGAGTTCGGCGAGCAGTACTTC.

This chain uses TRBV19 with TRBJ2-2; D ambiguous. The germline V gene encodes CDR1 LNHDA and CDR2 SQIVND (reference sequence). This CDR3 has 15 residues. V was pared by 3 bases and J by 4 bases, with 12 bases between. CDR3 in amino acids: CASSMSTRATGELFF. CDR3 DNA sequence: TGTGCCAGTAGTATGAGCACCCGCGCCACCGGGGAGCTGTTTTTT.

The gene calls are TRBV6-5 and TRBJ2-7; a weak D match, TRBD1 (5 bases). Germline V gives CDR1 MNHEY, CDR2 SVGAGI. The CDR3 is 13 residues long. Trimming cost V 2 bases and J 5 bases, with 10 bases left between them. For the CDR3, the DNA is TGTGCCAGCAGTTACCAGGGAACCCACGAGCAGTACTTC. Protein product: CASSYQGTHEQYF.

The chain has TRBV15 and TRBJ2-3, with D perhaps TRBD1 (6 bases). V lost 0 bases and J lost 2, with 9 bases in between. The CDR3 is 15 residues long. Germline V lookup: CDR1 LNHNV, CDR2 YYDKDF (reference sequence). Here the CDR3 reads CATSRDGQITDTQYF. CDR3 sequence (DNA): TGTGCCACCAGCAGAGACGGACAGATCACAGATACGCAGTATTTT.

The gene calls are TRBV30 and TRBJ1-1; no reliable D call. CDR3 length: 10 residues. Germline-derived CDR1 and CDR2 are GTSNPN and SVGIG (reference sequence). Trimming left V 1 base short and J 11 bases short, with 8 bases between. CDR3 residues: CAWSARVAFF. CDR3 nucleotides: TGTGCCTGGAGTGCGAGGGTGGCTTTCTTT.

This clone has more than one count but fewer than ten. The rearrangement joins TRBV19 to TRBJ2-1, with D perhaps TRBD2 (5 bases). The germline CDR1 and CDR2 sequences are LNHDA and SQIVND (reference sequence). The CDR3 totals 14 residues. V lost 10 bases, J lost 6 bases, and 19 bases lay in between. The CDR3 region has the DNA TGTGCCACCGCAAGCGGCTTCTATCCCAATGAGCAGTTCTTC. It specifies CATASGFYPNEQFF.

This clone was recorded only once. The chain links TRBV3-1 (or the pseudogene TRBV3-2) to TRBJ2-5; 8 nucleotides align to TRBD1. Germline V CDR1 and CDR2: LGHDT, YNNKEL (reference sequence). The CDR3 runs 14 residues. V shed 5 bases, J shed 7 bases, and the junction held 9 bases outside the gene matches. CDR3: CASSKDRVLGTQYF. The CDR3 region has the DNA TGTGCCAGCAGCAAGGACAGGGTCCTTGGGACCCAGTACTTC.

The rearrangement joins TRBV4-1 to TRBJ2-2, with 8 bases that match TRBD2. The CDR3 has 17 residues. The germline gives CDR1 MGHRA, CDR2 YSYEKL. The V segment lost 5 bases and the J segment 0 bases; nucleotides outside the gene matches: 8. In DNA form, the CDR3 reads TGCGCCAGCAGCTCCCCGAGTAGCGGGACGAACACCGGGGAGCTGTTTTTT. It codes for CASSSPSSGTNTGELFF.